This T cell receptor beta chain emerged from a study of beta chain features in type 1 diabetes. It was one heparinised blood draw, averaging approximately 100 mL, that each donor gave. Study findings and constraints: Individuals with type 1 diabetes displayed fewer insertions and more deletions at VDJ junctions. All four CD4+ subsets from Type 1 diabetes patients carried moderately but significantly shorter TCRB CDR3s.

This CDR3 comprises 16 residues. Germline CDR1 and CDR2: LGHNA and YNFKEQ. J lost 4 bases, V lost 0 bases, and 9 bases had no gene match. As every portion of the isolated RNA was reverse transcribed, the sequencing read expressed TCRB transcripts. Some clones are missing from TCRdb's copy, which holds only in-frame ones; the method was immunoSEQ multiplex PCR. The sample has some 330,000 clones, over 9.5% seen once; the top ten hold over 0.008%. This clone came up a few times. The antigen remains undetermined. The chain links TRBV4-2 to TRBJ2-7, with 7 bases lining up with TRBD2. The origin of this receptor is a woman under 30 with type 1 diabetes. What was sequenced was naive CD4+ T cells from blood. CDR3 in DNA: TGTGCCAGCAGCCAAGAGGGAGGGACTACGAGGTACGAGCAGTACTTC. Protein sequence: CASSQEGGTTRYEQYF.